Only a few counts were recorded for the clone carrying this TCR beta chain. Antigen unknown. It was with a sample-barcoded 5' primer and a J-beta primer mix that a second PCR of roughly 6 to 12 cycles was run. TCRdb re-analysed the 5' RACE reads in MiXCR, keeping a single row per CDR3 protein. The sample carries some 320,000 distinct CDR3 sequences, 27% recorded once. This sample is drawn from a study of blood T cells in healthy people across ages. Study findings and constraints: Long-lived donors had more naive CD4+ cells and higher diversity than aged donors. Older individuals had lower TCR beta diversity per million T cells (the decline was roughly linear).

Caucasian individuals from Russia who were healthy and aged 6 to 90 acted as donors. This CDR3 is built from 16 residues. Germline-derived CDR1 and CDR2 are MGHRA and YSYEKL. The germline V and J ends were trimmed by 1 base and 0 bases, with 10 bases remaining between them. The V call is TRBV4-1, the J call TRBJ2-1; D remains ambiguous. The origin of this receptor is a woman aged 70-85 years in good health. The sequenced material came from blood. CDR3 sequence: CASSQGEASSYNEQFF. The CDR3 nucleotides read TGCGCCAGCAGCCAAGGGGAAGCGAGCTCCTACAATGAGCAGTTCTTC.